This TCR beta chain stems from a study of patients and donors after allogeneic stem cell transplantation. This clonotype was seen at least ten times. Germline lookup yields CDR1 LNHDA and CDR2 SQIVND (reference sequence). The CDR3 has 14 amino acids. V gave up 4 bases and J gave up 5 bases, with 12 bases separating them. Each CDR3 protein gets one entry after TCRdb re-called the RT-PCR reads with MiXCR. The sample contains almost 90,000 distinct CDR3 sequences, 5% of which appear only once. The sample consisted of blood, either unsorted or a sorted T cell fraction (not recorded which). This sequence was found in a human donor who was either an allogeneic HSCT recipient or a stem cell or donor lymphocyte infusion donor (not recorded which). It is not recorded whose cells these are; they may come from a transplant donor. The chain couples TRBV19 to TRBJ1-5; TRBD1 might be the D (6 bases). CDR3 sequence (DNA): TGTGCCAGTAGTACAGACAGGCTCGATCAGCCCCAGCATTTT. It is translated as CASSTDRLDQPQHF.